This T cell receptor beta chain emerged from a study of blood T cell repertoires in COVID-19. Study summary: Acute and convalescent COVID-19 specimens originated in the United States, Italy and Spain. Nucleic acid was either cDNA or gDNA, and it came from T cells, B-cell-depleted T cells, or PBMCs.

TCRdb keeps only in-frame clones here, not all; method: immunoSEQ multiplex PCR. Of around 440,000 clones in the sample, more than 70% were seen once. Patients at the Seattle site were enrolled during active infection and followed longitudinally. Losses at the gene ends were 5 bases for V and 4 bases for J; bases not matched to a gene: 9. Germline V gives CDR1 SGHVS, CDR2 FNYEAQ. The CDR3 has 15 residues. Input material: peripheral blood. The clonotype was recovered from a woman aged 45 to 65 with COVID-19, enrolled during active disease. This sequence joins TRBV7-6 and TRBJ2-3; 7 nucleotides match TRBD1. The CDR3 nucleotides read TGTGCCAGCAGCCCCTACAGGGGTGTTGCAGATACGCAGTATTTT. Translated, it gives CASSPYRGVADTQYF.